Reported below is one T cell receptor (beta chain). What it binds is not known. This specimen comes from a study of CD4+ T cells in melanoma. The ends were cut back, 4 bases at V and 0 bases at J, with 7 bases in the middle. This CDR3 has 13 residues. Germline assignment: CDR1 ENHRY and CDR2 SYGVKD. Produced via immunoSEQ multiplex PCR; TCRdb's table is partial and in-frame only. The sample holds about 50,000 clones; roughly nine tenths are singletons and the top ten take over 9.5%. Study-level results: Reportedly, melanoma neoantigen-specific CD4+ T cells showed varied differentiation states. CD8+ T cell, macrophage and B cell function reportedly correlated with neoantigen-specific CD4+ T cells.

The clonotype comes from a human donor with melanoma. V gene TRBV10-3 combines with J gene TRBJ2-7; D remains ambiguous. Sequenced material: peripheral blood. The CDR3 DNA reads TGTGCCATCAGTGTCGGTTACTCCTACGAGCAGTACTTC. As protein: CAISVGYSYEQYF.